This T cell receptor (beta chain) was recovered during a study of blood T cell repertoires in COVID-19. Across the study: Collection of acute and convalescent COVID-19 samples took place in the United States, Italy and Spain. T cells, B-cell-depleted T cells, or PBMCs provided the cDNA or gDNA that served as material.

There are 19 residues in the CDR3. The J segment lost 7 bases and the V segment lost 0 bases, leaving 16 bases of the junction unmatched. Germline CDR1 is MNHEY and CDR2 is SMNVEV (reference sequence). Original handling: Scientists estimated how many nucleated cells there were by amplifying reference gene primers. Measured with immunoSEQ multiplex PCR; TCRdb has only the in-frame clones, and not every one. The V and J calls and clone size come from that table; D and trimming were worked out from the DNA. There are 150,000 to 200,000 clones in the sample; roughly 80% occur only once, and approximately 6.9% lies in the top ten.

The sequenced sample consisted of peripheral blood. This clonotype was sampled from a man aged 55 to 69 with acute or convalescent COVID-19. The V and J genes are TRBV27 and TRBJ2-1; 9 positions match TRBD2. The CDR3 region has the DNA TGTGCCAGCAGTTTATCAAGTCCGGGTTGGAGCGGGGGGACGAATGAGCAGTTCTTC. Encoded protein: CASSLSSPGWSGGTNEQFF.